One and the same sample provided the 9 T cell receptor beta chains below, sequenced in a study of cytomegalovirus exposure and HLA in healthy donors. Amplification used 60 Vbeta primers and 13 Jbeta primers. Only in-frame clones appear in the TCRdb table, and some are missing; sequencing was by immunoSEQ multiplex PCR. Of over 200,000 clones in the sample, roughly 84% were seen once. The specimen sequenced was PBMCs. All receptors derive from a human donor in good health.

The J gene is TRBJ1-4, the V gene TRBV25-1, with 7 nucleotides matching TRBD1. Germline assignment: CDR1 MGHDK and CDR2 SYGVNS. The CDR3 is made up of 13 amino acids. The trim removed 6 bases at V and 7 bases at J, leaving 5 bases unmatched. The CDR3 DNA follows: TGTGCCAGCAGCGGACAGGCAGGTGAAAAACTGTTTTTT. It codes for CASSGQAGEKLFF.

The rearrangement joins TRBV7-9 to TRBJ1-2; D may be TRBD1 (5 bases). Trimming stripped 5 bases from V and 3 bases from J, with 16 bases between. The germline CDR1 and CDR2 sequences are SEHNR and FQNEAQ (reference sequence). CDR3 length: 15 residues. CDR3 nucleotide sequence: TGTGCCAGCAGCCCCCCCCGTGGCAGGGACTATGGCTACACCTTC. Its translation: CASSPPRGRDYGYTF.

This chain connects TRBV14 to TRBJ2-1; TRBD2 agrees at 8 bases. The germline gives CDR1 SGHDN, CDR2 FVKESK. The length of the CDR3 is 18 residues. Trimming took 4 bases from V and 4 from J; bases not matched to a gene: 15. The CDR3 nucleotides are TGTGCCAGCAGCCTGCTGCCCGGAGCGGGAGTAAGGTACAATGAGCAGTTCTTC. Its translation: CASSLLPGAGVRYNEQFF.

The V and J genes are TRBV9 and TRBJ2-6, with TRBD2 identical over 7 bases. The CDR3 is made up of 17 amino acids. Trimming cost V 5 bases and J 0 bases; bases outside gene matches: 8. The germline V gene encodes CDR1 SGDLS and CDR2 YYNGEE. DNA of the CDR3: TGTGCCAGCAGTCAAGTGGGGGGGGGCTCTGGGGCCAACGTCCTGACTTTC. Its protein product is CASSQVGGGSGANVLTF.

J is TRBJ2-3 and V is TRBV28; a possible D gene is TRBD1 (5 bases). The V and J ends lost 7 bases and 0 bases respectively, with 17 bases between them. CDR1 is MDHEN, CDR2 SYDVKM, per germline. The CDR3 has 16 amino acids. CDR3 sequence reads: CASTLWGSASTDTQYF. In DNA, the CDR3 is TGTGCCAGCACCCTATGGGGCAGCGCAAGCACAGATACGCAGTATTTT.

In DNA, the CDR3 is TGTGCCACCCATGCGTCGTCGCGGGAGGGCGCTAGGACCCAGTACTTC. Protein sequence: CATHASSREGARTQYF. V is TRBV27 and J is TRBJ2-5, with 9 nucleotides matching TRBD2. The CDR3 sequence is 16 residues long. CDR1 is MNHEY and CDR2 is SMNVEV in the germline V gene (reference sequence). Trimming removed 10 bases from V and 7 bases from J; junction bases left unmatched: 19.

This rearrangement joins TRBV5-1 to TRBJ2-5, with 11 positions matching TRBD2. The V and J ends lost 4 bases and 7 bases, in that order; junction bases with no gene match: 9. Looked up from germline, CDR1 is SGHRS and CDR2 is YFSETQ. The CDR3 extends over 15 amino acids. CDR3 coding DNA: TGCGCCAGCAGCGAAGTAGCGGGAGGGCAGGGGACCCAGTACTTC. Protein product: CASSEVAGGQGTQYF.

This chain joins TRBV6-5 and TRBJ2-5; D perhaps matches TRBD1 (6 bases). The CDR3 spans 14 residues. V lost 8 bases and J lost 2, with 15 bases in between. Germline V gene data show CDR1 as MNHEY and CDR2 as SVGAGI. The CDR3 sequence is CASGDTFQQETQYF. The CDR3 region has the DNA TGTGCCAGCGGGGACACCTTCCAACAAGAGACCCAGTACTTC.

Here the CDR3 DNA reads TGCAGCGTCGGCTGGGCACCCGTTACCTACGAGCAGTACTTC. It specifies CSVGWAPVTYEQYF. V usage is TRBV29-1 and J usage is TRBJ2-7; D gene unclear. Trimming stripped 6 bases from V and 2 bases from J, with 17 bases between. Per germline, CDR1 SQVTM and CDR2 ANQGSEA. The CDR3 is made up of 14 amino acids.